A selection of T cell receptor beta chains follows, all from one sample in a study of PD-1 blockade in classical Hodgkin lymphoma. Some clones are missing from TCRdb's copy, which holds only in-frame ones; the method was immunoSEQ multiplex PCR. The data hold about 27,000 clones, with 78% observed a single time. The specimen was peripheral blood mononuclear cells (PBMCs), collected before the second cycle of nivolumab. The receptors were sampled from a human donor with classical Hodgkin lymphoma. CDR3s leave out the opening cysteine and the closing phenylalanine or tryptophan.

v_call: TRBV5-1; j_call: TRBJ2-1; cdr3_aa: ASSLGVSSYNEQF
v_call: TRBV7-2; j_call: TRBJ2-3; cdr3_aa: ASSFSASDTQY
v_call: TRBV4-3; j_call: TRBJ1-4; cdr3_aa: ASSQDLRQGAVANEKLF
v_call: TRBV5-4; j_call: TRBJ1-1; cdr3_aa: ASSQEGREAF
v_call: TRBV5-6; j_call: TRBJ2-3; cdr3_aa: ASSLTPDTQY
v_call: TRBV7-7; j_call: TRBJ2-5; cdr3_aa: ASSLGAGALRETQY
v_call: TRBV15; j_call: TRBJ1-2; cdr3_aa: ATSRVRNSIYGYT
v_call: TRBV6-5; j_call: TRBJ2-7; cdr3_aa: ASSSMSEQY
v_call: TRBV4-1; j_call: TRBJ1-2; cdr3_aa: ASSPSDRANYGYT
v_call: TRBV30; j_call: TRBJ1-6; cdr3_aa: AWSRQSLGSPLH
v_call: TRBV27; j_call: TRBJ2-7; cdr3_aa: ASSFIRDRGYEQY
v_call: TRBV6-1; j_call: TRBJ1-1; cdr3_aa: ASSGRTGWDTEAF
v_call: TRBV2; j_call: TRBJ2-7; cdr3_aa: ASRGGTLYEQY
v_call: TRBV7-2; j_call: TRBJ2-3; cdr3_aa: ASSLAATGAFGDTQY
v_call: TRBV7-7; j_call: TRBJ2-5; cdr3_aa: ASSLGLAGGETQY
v_call: TRBV28; j_call: TRBJ1-6; cdr3_aa: ASSLNRGGYSDSPLH
v_call: TRBV9; j_call: TRBJ2-3; cdr3_aa: ASSVLEGARDTQY
v_call: TRBV19; j_call: TRBJ1-2; cdr3_aa: ASLNGDGYGYT
v_call: TRBV6-1; j_call: TRBJ1-5; cdr3_aa: ASRNRGNQPQH
v_call: TRBV6-4; j_call: TRBJ2-3; cdr3_aa: ASSAIAGVTDTQY
v_call: TRBV27; j_call: TRBJ1-4; cdr3_aa: ASRRPLDRGRKLF
v_call: TRBV6-5; j_call: TRBJ2-3; cdr3_aa: ASSPRVGSTDTQY
v_call: TRBV5-6; j_call: TRBJ2-7; cdr3_aa: ASSFGPASSYEQY
v_call: TRBV28; j_call: TRBJ2-5; cdr3_aa: ASAPVGRLTETQY
v_call: TRBV19; j_call: TRBJ2-3; cdr3_aa: ASSIALLFGTDTQY
v_call: TRBV9; j_call: TRBJ1-1; cdr3_aa: ASSVGQGAGNTEAF
v_call: TRBV5-1; j_call: TRBJ2-1; cdr3_aa: ASSLEASEQF
v_call: TRBV7-2; j_call: TRBJ2-1; cdr3_aa: ASSLAQGEHEQF
v_call: TRBV7-3; j_call: TRBJ1-1; cdr3_aa: ASSLPKAMNTEAF
v_call: TRBV19; j_call: TRBJ2-4; cdr3_aa: ASTLQVFKNIQY
v_call: TRBV6-5; j_call: TRBJ1-1; cdr3_aa: ASSYSSRRPYTEAF
v_call: TRBV7-8; j_call: TRBJ2-2; cdr3_aa: ASSLGGTGELF
v_call: TRBV23-1; j_call: TRBJ2-7; cdr3_aa: ASSHPDGFYEQY
v_call: TRBV7-2; j_call: TRBJ1-1; cdr3_aa: ASSLGTPGQAGAF
v_call: TRBV6-5; j_call: TRBJ1-1; cdr3_aa: ASMVGGNTEAF
v_call: TRBV18; j_call: TRBJ1-4; cdr3_aa: ASSLRATTNEKLF
v_call: TRBV9; j_call: TRBJ1-1; cdr3_aa: ASSAPLGTGLNTEAF
v_call: TRBV19; j_call: TRBJ2-5; cdr3_aa: ASSMGWETQY
v_call: TRBV28; j_call: TRBJ2-1; cdr3_aa: ATQTGGLEQF
v_call: TRBV7-2; j_call: TRBJ2-3; cdr3_aa: ASSLEQGADTQY
v_call: TRBV11-3; j_call: TRBJ2-1; cdr3_aa: ASSLVQSYNEQF
v_call: TRBV9; j_call: TRBJ2-2; cdr3_aa: ASSVGTSGNTGELF
v_call: TRBV6-5; j_call: TRBJ1-6; cdr3_aa: ASSYSGRAEDSPLH
v_call: TRBV11-2; j_call: TRBJ2-2; cdr3_aa: ASSPDRGAGNTGELF
v_call: TRBV2; j_call: TRBJ1-1; cdr3_aa: ASGVGGDTEAF
v_call: TRBV6-5; j_call: TRBJ1-1; cdr3_aa: ASNTGTGGFTEAF
v_call: TRBV5-1; j_call: TRBJ1-2; cdr3_aa: ASSLRQGGGYT
v_call: TRBV12-5; j_call: TRBJ1-3; cdr3_aa: ASGLGNTIY
v_call: TRBV10-3; j_call: TRBJ1-2; cdr3_aa: AISGQLEDGYT
v_call: TRBV5-8; j_call: TRBJ2-7; cdr3_aa: ASSPGQGQTYEQY
v_call: TRBV7-9; j_call: TRBJ2-5; cdr3_aa: ASSSAGHETQY
v_call: TRBV11-3; j_call: TRBJ1-2; cdr3_aa: ASSSDRAGGYT
v_call: TRBV2; j_call: TRBJ1-1; cdr3_aa: ASTTGMNTEAF
v_call: TRBV19; j_call: TRBJ1-2; cdr3_aa: ASMAGWDGYT